The TCR beta chain described here comes from a study of Ad26.COV2.S vaccination and SARS-CoV-2 variants. Overall study context: Vaccine-arm donor from the placebo-controlled COV1001 Ad26.COV2.S trial. Participants got Ad26.COV2.S intramuscularly, once or twice 56 days apart.

Method: immunoSEQ multiplex PCR; TCRdb's copy keeps in-frame clones and lacks some. The sample consists of more than 250,000 clones, about 90% of them appearing once. Per germline, CDR1 SGHNT and CDR2 YYREEE (reference sequence). CDR3 length: 17 amino acids. The V and J ends lost 0 bases and 10 bases, in that order; junction bases with no gene match: 8. The treatment here: some 19 received Ad26.COV2.S at low or high dose, single or two shots; 5 received placebo; per-sample allocation not given. Sampling occurred on day 63 after the first vaccine or placebo injection. Sequencing used peripheral blood, obtained in a trial of Ad26.COV2.S vaccine versus placebo. This chain connects TRBV5-4 to TRBJ2-1, with 15 bases identical to TRBD2. The sequence was obtained from a person aged 18-60 years who received the Ad26.COV2.S COVID-19 vaccine or a placebo. For the CDR3, the DNA is TGTGCCAGCAGCTTGGTGGGTGGGACTAGCGGGGGGAACGAGCAGTTCTTC. Its protein is CASSLVGGTSGGNEQFF.